Below are 21 T cell receptor beta chains sequenced from a single sample in a study of regulatory T cells in long-lasting Graves disease. Described time point: newly diagnosed GD, antithyroid drugs for less than 3 months. Following extraction of RNA from PBMCs, that RNA was used to make the TCR library. HTBI primers from iRepertoire and Arm-PCR of CDR3 regions yielded the TCR beta libraries. TCRdb fed the multiplex PCR reads into MiXCR, producing one record per CDR3 protein. This sample has more than 300,000 distinct CDR3 sequences, with approximately 12% found just once. These same records also appear under a second study, on T cells in Graves' hyperthyroidism and ophthalmopathy.

The starting material was peripheral blood mononuclear cells (PBMCs), obtained at new diagnosis, from a patient treated with antithyroid drugs. The source is a woman younger than 30 with Graves disease.

Comments on this clonotype: Being one base from a much bigger clone, this may be a read error. The chain recombines TRBV11-2 with TRBJ2-4, with D unclear. CDR1 SGHAT and CDR2 FQNNGV come from the germline V gene. The CDR3 consists of 13 residues. The ends were cut back, 3 bases at V and 13 bases at J, with 16 bases in the middle. CDR3 DNA: TGTGCCAGCAGCTTTACTCCCCAAGGTGAGCAGTACTTC. It specifies CASSFTPQGEQYF.

About this clonotype: Since the CDR3 does not end with the conserved phenylalanine or tryptophan, this likely comes from a read error. This CDR3 reads CASSLVKGSLEAFL. The DNA of the CDR3 is TGTGCCAGCAGTTTAGTAAAAGGGAGCTTGGAAGCTTTCCTT. This chain connects TRBV12-3 or TRBV12-4 to TRBJ1-1; unclear D gene. The CDR3 is 14 residues long. V was trimmed by 1 base and J by 8 bases, leaving 14 bases between them.

This rearrangement joins TRBV19 to TRBJ2-2, with D tentatively TRBD2 (6 bases). V was pared by 0 bases and J by 9 bases, with 17 bases between. Germline-derived CDR1 and CDR2 are LNHDA and SQIVND (reference sequence). The CDR3 sequence is 16 residues long. The CDR3 region has the DNA TGTGCCAGTAGTATAGAGGGGACTCCCGGTTCGAGGGAGCTGTTTTTT. Amino acid sequence: CASSIEGTPGSRELFF.

This clonotype has ten or more counts. The chain employs TRBV14 and TRBJ2-2; no clear D. The CDR3 has 16 amino acids. The germline V gene has CDR1 SGHDN and CDR2 FVKESK. V lost 2 bases and J 1 base, leaving 11 bases between the germline ends. The CDR3 nucleotides are TGTGCCAGCAGCCAAAGGGTCCACAGGAACACCGGGGAGCTGTTTTTT. As protein: CASSQRVHRNTGELFF.

This clonotype was detected only a few times. This chain connects TRBV6-1 to TRBJ2-2; D is ambiguous. This CDR3 has 11 amino acids. V gave up 9 bases and J gave up 6 bases, with 8 bases separating them. CDR1 MNHNS and CDR2 SASEGT come from the germline V gene. CDR3 loop: CASTWSGELFF. The CDR3, as DNA: TGTGCCAGTACGTGGTCCGGGGAGCTGTTTTTT.

Ten or more counts support this clonotype. This sequence joins TRBV4-3 and TRBJ1-2; TRBD1 is a possible D gene (6 bases). The CDR3 sequence is 15 residues long. Looked up from germline, CDR1 is LGHNA and CDR2 is YSLEER. Trimming pared 4 bases from V and 5 bases from J, leaving 17 bases between. The CDR3 is CASSLNPGGLYGYTF. CDR3 DNA: TGCGCCAGCAGCCTTAATCCGGGGGGCCTTTATGGCTACACCTTC.

This clonotype was counted many times. CDR3 bases: TGTGCCAGCCGGGGGGGGAGTGAAAAACTGTTTTTT. Translated: CASRGGSEKLFF. This rearrangement joins TRBV27 to TRBJ1-4, with D maybe TRBD1 (5 bases). This CDR3 is 12 amino acids long. Germline V gene data show CDR1 as MNHEY and CDR2 as SMNVEV (reference sequence). V lost 8 bases and J lost 7, with 11 bases in between.

Ten or more counts support this clonotype. The chain employs TRBV6-2 or TRBV6-3 and TRBJ1-5; D is unclear. The length of the CDR3 is 14 residues. Germline assignment: CDR1 MNHEY and CDR2 SVGEGT. Trimming cost V 0 bases and J 7 bases, with 10 bases left between them. The CDR3: CASSYSGRAQPQHF. CDR3 in DNA: TGTGCCAGCAGTTACTCGGGTAGGGCCCAGCCCCAGCATTTT.

V and J are TRBV6-2 or TRBV6-3 and TRBJ2-3; TRBD2 might be the D (6 bases). The CDR3 length is 15 residues. Germline lookup yields CDR1 MNHEY and CDR2 SVGEGT. V gave up 5 bases and J gave up 4 bases, with 16 bases separating them. Here the CDR3 DNA reads TGTGCCAGCAGTCAACCCCCGGGAGTACCAGATACGCAGTATTTT. Its protein product is CASSQPPGVPDTQYF.

This clonotype was recorded many times. The chain recombines TRBV10-3 with TRBJ1-5, with TRBD1 as a possible D gene (6 bases). The CDR3 runs to 14 residues. Trimming left V 5 bases short and J 7 bases short, with 15 bases between. The V gene's germline CDR1 is ENHRY and CDR2 SYGVKD. The CDR3 loop reads CAISLDRTSQPQHF. The CDR3 region has the DNA TGTGCCATCAGTCTAGACAGGACGAGCCAGCCCCAGCATTTT.

The CDR3 DNA sequence: TGTGCCAGCAGCTTAGGGCCAGTCACTGAAGCTTTCTTT. Its translation is CASSLGPVTEAFF. The J gene is TRBJ1-1, the V gene TRBV7-6; D is unclear. V was pared by 1 base and J by 4 bases, with 7 bases between. Germline V lookup: CDR1 SGHVS, CDR2 FNYEAQ. The CDR3 is 13 residues long.

At least ten counts were recorded for this clonotype. The rearrangement uses TRBV4-2 and TRBJ1-5; D is unresolved. CDR1 is LGHNA and CDR2 is YNFKEQ in the germline V gene. The CDR3 covers 16 residues. The germline V and J ends were trimmed by 2 bases and 4 bases, with 15 bases remaining between them. The CDR3: CASSQSFSAANQPQHF. The CDR3 DNA sequence: TGTGCCAGCAGCCAATCATTCAGTGCTGCAAATCAGCCCCAGCATTTT.

This clonotype was counted ten times or more. The gene calls are TRBV5-8 and TRBJ1-2; D is unclear. CDR1 SGHTS and CDR2 YDEGEE come from the germline V gene. The CDR3 is 15 amino acids. Trimming cost V 0 bases and J 0 bases, with 9 bases left between them. The CDR3 coding sequence is TGTGCCAGCAGCTTGGGAGATACAACTAACTATGGCTACACCTTC. Amino acids: CASSLGDTTNYGYTF. Filled out from reference TRBV5-8 and TRBJ1-2, the complete variable domain reads EAGVTQSPTHLIKTRGQQATLRCSPISGHTSVYWYQQALGLGLQFLLWYDEGEERNRGNFPPRFSGRQFPNYSSELNVNALELEDSALYLCASSLGDTTNYGYTFGSGTRLTVV.

This clonotype came up many times. The V call is TRBV6-1, the J call TRBJ1-2; TRBD1 matches at 8 bases. Per germline, CDR1 MNHNS and CDR2 SASEGT. Losses at the gene ends were 6 bases for V and 8 bases for J; bases not matched to a gene: 5. The CDR3 consists of 12 residues. The CDR3 is CASRQGAQGYTF. CDR3 sequence (DNA): TGTGCCAGCAGGCAGGGGGCTCAGGGCTACACCTTC.

In this sample, this clonotype turned up a few times. J is TRBJ1-5 and V is TRBV12-3 or TRBV12-4; 7 bases are shared with TRBD1. V was clipped by 3 bases and J by 3 bases; unmatched bases: 5. This CDR3 region has 15 residues. CDR3 in DNA: TGTGCCAGCAGTTTTTCAGGGGGATACAATCAGCCCCAGCATTTT. Encoded protein: CASSFSGGYNQPQHF.

To note about this clonotype: A much more abundant neighbour one base away suggests this may be a read error. The J gene is TRBJ2-2, the V gene TRBV5-6; tentative D call: TRBD2 (5 bases). Per germline, CDR1 SGHDT and CDR2 YYEEEE. This CDR3 region has 13 residues. The CDR3 DNA reads as TGTGCCAGCAGCTTGACACACACCGGGGAGCTGCTTTTT. Its translation is CASSLTHTGELLF.

The sample holds many counts of this clonotype. V gene TRBV7-3 combines with J gene TRBJ1-1; 7 bases line up with TRBD1. Germline lookup yields CDR1 SGHTA and CDR2 FQGTGA. Trimming cost V 0 bases and J 0 bases; bases outside gene matches: 1. This CDR3 spans 15 amino acids. This CDR3 reads CASSLTQGVNTEAFF. The CDR3 DNA follows: TGTGCCAGCAGCTTAACGCAGGGGGTGAACACTGAAGCTTTCTTT. Filled out from reference TRBV7-3 and TRBJ1-1, the complete variable domain reads GAGVSQTPSNKVTEKGKYVELRCDPISGHTALYWYRQSLGQGPEFLIYFQGTGAADDSGLPNDRFFAVRPEGSVSTLKIQRTERGDSAVYLCASSLTQGVNTEAFFGQGTRLTVV.

V is TRBV5-1 and J is TRBJ2-1, with D uncertain. CDR1 is SGHRS, CDR2 YFSETQ, per germline. V dropped 0 bases and J dropped 0 bases, with 10 bases sitting between them. The CDR3 totals 16 residues. The CDR3 is CASSLGHLSSYNEQFF. CDR3 coding DNA: TGCGCCAGCAGCTTGGGCCACTTGAGCTCCTACAATGAGCAGTTCTTC. The variable domain in full, completed from reference TRBV5-1 and TRBJ2-1, reads KAGVTQTPRYLIKTRGQQVTLSCSPISGHRSVSWYQQTPGQGLQFLFEYFSETQRNKGNFPGRFSGRQFSNSRSEMNVSTLELGDSALYLCASSLGHLSSYNEQFFGPGTRLTVL.

This clonotype was picked up many times. V gene TRBV19 combines with J gene TRBJ1-2, with 10 positions matching TRBD1. Germline-derived CDR1 and CDR2 are LNHDA and SQIVND (reference sequence). Trimming at V came to 3 bases and at J to 4 bases, leaving 5 bases not matched to a gene. The CDR3 covers 15 residues. The CDR3 nucleotides are TGTGCCAGTAGTATCGGGACAGGGGCGCCCTATGGCTACACCTTC. This translates into CASSIGTGAPYGYTF.

This clonotype was detected many times. The V and J genes are TRBV7-9 and TRBJ2-3, with 9 nucleotides matching TRBD2. The CDR3 extends over 16 amino acids. Germline CDR1 is SEHNR and CDR2 is FQNEAQ (reference sequence). Trimming cost V 5 bases and J 1 base; bases outside gene matches: 7. Written as DNA, the CDR3 is TGTGCCAGCAGCCATCCTAGCGGGGAAGGCACAGATACGCAGTATTTT. Its protein product is CASSHPSGEGTDTQYF.

In this sample, this clonotype turned up a few times. The chain joins TRBV27 to TRBJ2-1; D remains unclear. Trimming took 4 bases from V and 9 from J, leaving 10 bases between them. The germline V gene encodes CDR1 MNHEY and CDR2 SMNVEV (reference sequence). CDR3 length: 12 amino acids. CDR3 residues: CASSYPSGEQFF. The CDR3 coding sequence is TGTGCCAGCAGTTACCCGTCCGGTGAGCAGTTCTTC.